Listed here are 18 T cell receptor beta chains from one sample, sequenced in a study of blood T cell repertoires in COVID-19. Some clones are missing from TCRdb's copy, which holds only in-frame ones; the method was immunoSEQ multiplex PCR. The data hold over 75,000 clones, with 85% to 90% observed a single time. What was sequenced was peripheral blood. Receptors originate from a woman older than 75 with active COVID-19.

The V and J genes are TRBV28 and TRBJ1-1; D is unclear. The CDR3 covers 19 residues. Deletions cut 3 bases from V and 2 bases from J, with 25 bases between. Germline loops: CDR1 MDHEN, CDR2 SYDVKM. CDR3 amino acids: CASSLAYKFLGQQNTEAFF. The DNA of the CDR3 is TGTGCCAGCAGTTTGGCTTATAAGTTTCTAGGTCAGCAAAACACTGAAGCTTTCTTT.

The chain recombines TRBV5-4 with TRBJ2-1; 8 positions agree with TRBD2. This CDR3 is built from 17 residues. Trimming removed 4 bases from V and 3 bases from J; junction bases left unmatched: 12. The germline gives CDR1 SGHNT, CDR2 YYREEE (reference sequence). The CDR3 nucleotides read TGTGCCAGCAGCCCTGGGCCGGGACTAGAAGGCTACAATGAGCAGTTCTTC. This sequence encodes CASSPGPGLEGYNEQFF.

This chain joins TRBV10-3 and TRBJ2-5; D may be TRBD1 (6 bases). Trimming removed 6 bases from V and 2 bases from J, with 10 bases in between. The CDR3 is made up of 13 amino acids. The germline CDR1 and CDR2 sequences are ENHRY and SYGVKD. CDR3 in DNA: TGTGCCATCAGGAGAGGACAGCAAGAGACCCAGTACTTC. Protein: CAIRRGQQETQYF.

The rearrangement joins TRBV7-2 to TRBJ2-5; 11 bases line up with TRBD2. J gave up 4 bases and V 3 bases, and 16 bases lay outside the gene matches. The CDR3 loop spans 19 amino acids. Per germline, CDR1 SGHTA and CDR2 FQGNSA. The DNA for the CDR3 is TGTGCCAGCAGCTTCGACCCCATTAGCGGGAGGGCCAGTAGAGAGACCCAGTACTTC. As protein: CASSFDPISGRASRETQYF.

The CDR3 DNA follows: TGTGCCAGCAGCGGGCGGGACAGCCACGAGCAGTACTTC. Translating gives CASSGRDSHEQYF. This rearrangement joins TRBV28 to TRBJ2-7; weak D call: TRBD1 (7 bases). CDR3 length: 13 residues. Germline lookup yields CDR1 MDHEN and CDR2 SYDVKM. The V and J ends lost 6 bases and 5 bases respectively, with 14 bases between them.

The gene calls are TRBV15 and TRBJ2-6, with D unresolved. CDR1 is LNHNV and CDR2 is YYDKDF in the germline V gene (reference sequence). Trimming took off 1 base at V and 1 base at J, with 5 bases between the two ends. The CDR3 consists of 15 residues. The CDR3 reads CATSRARSGANVLTF. Here the CDR3 DNA reads TGTGCCACCAGCAGAGCCAGGTCTGGGGCCAACGTCCTGACTTTC.

CDR3 in amino acids: CAWTSGQTDTEAFF. CDR3 bases: TGTGCCTGGACCTCGGGACAAACGGACACTGAAGCTTTCTTT. The V and J genes are TRBV30 and TRBJ1-1; D might be TRBD1 (6 bases). The CDR3 loop spans 14 amino acids. Germline CDR1 GTSNPN, CDR2 SVGIG (reference sequence). Trimming took off 4 bases at V and 3 bases at J, with 15 bases between the two ends.

The CDR3 loop reads CASSPGTDRRETQYF. CDR3 sequence (DNA): TGTGCCAGCAGCCCCGGGACAGACAGGCGGGAGACCCAGTACTTC. The rearrangement joins TRBV6-2 or TRBV6-3 to TRBJ2-5; 7 nucleotides match TRBD1. Trimming took 6 bases from V and 5 from J; bases not matched to a gene: 12. This CDR3 comprises 15 residues. The germline V gene encodes CDR1 MNHEY and CDR2 SVGEGT.

The chain recombines TRBV19 with TRBJ2-7; the match to TRBD2 covers 7 bases. There are 15 residues in the CDR3. The V gene end was trimmed by 4 bases and the J gene end by 4 bases; junction bases not matched to a gene: 10. The germline V gene has CDR1 LNHDA and CDR2 SQIVND (reference sequence). For the CDR3, the DNA is TGTGCCAGTAGTAGTCGAGCGGGAATCGAATACGAGCAGTACTTC. Protein: CASSSRAGIEYEQYF.

This chain connects TRBV5-6 to TRBJ1-3; 7 nucleotides agree with TRBD1. The germline gives CDR1 SGHDT, CDR2 YYEEEE. This CDR3 comprises 16 residues. V gave up 5 bases and J gave up 0 bases; unmatched junction bases: 8. The CDR3 reads CASRLTGDSSGNTIYF. The CDR3 DNA follows: TGTGCCAGCAGGTTAACAGGGGATTCCTCTGGAAACACCATATATTTT.

The CDR3 loop reads CASSPRSGKTYEQYF. The CDR3 DNA reads as TGTGCCAGTAGTCCCCGTAGCGGGAAAACCTACGAGCAGTACTTC. The chain combines TRBV19 with TRBJ2-7; 8 bases line up with TRBD2. The junction had 8 bases not matched to a gene; V was cut back by 5 bases and J by 2 bases. CDR3 length: 15 residues. CDR1 and CDR2 (germline): LNHDA, SQIVND (reference sequence).

The rearrangement joins TRBV29-1 to TRBJ1-4; D may be TRBD1 (6 bases). Germline V gives CDR1 SQVTM, CDR2 ANQGSEA. This CDR3 contains 12 residues. V was cut by 7 bases and J by 7 bases, with 13 bases left in between. The CDR3 here is CSGPGHGEKLFF. CDR3 nucleotides: TGCAGCGGTCCGGGACACGGTGAAAAACTGTTTTTT.

The chain joins TRBV10-3 to TRBJ2-7; D might be TRBD2 (5 bases). Trimming left V 0 bases short and J 3 bases short, with 12 bases between. Germline CDR1 reads ENHRY; CDR2 reads SYGVKD. This CDR3 is 15 amino acids long. The DNA of the CDR3 is TGTGCCATCAGTGAGTCTGGGCTAGCCGGCTACGAGCAGTACTTC. This codes for CAISESGLAGYEQYF.

The gene calls are TRBV5-5 and TRBJ2-7, with TRBD2 matching 12 bases. Trimming at V came to 1 base and at J to 4 bases, leaving 12 bases not matched to a gene. The CDR3 covers 18 residues. Germline CDR1 and CDR2: SGHKS and YYEKEE (reference sequence). This chain's CDR3 is CASSLSLAGGEIWYEQYF. The CDR3 bases are TGTGCCAGCAGCTTGTCTCTAGCGGGAGGGGAAATTTGGTACGAGCAGTACTTC. The variable domain in full, completed from reference TRBV5-5 and TRBJ2-7, reads DAGVTQSPTHLIKTRGQQVTLRCSPISGHKSVSWYQQVLGQGPQFIFQYYEKEERGRGNFPDRFSARQFPNYSSELNVNALLLGDSALYLCASSLSLAGGEIWYEQYFGPGTRLTVT.

The chain combines TRBV10-3 with TRBJ1-6; 11 nucleotides line up with TRBD1. The germline CDR1 and CDR2 sequences are ENHRY and SYGVKD. The CDR3 contains 17 residues. V was clipped by 6 bases and J by 4 bases; unmatched bases: 8. CDR3 protein: CAIRAGQGALYNSPLHF. In DNA, the CDR3 is TGTGCCATCAGAGCAGGACAGGGGGCCCTATATAATTCACCCCTCCACTTT.

This chain connects TRBV9 to TRBJ1-1; D is unclear. Trimming left V 4 bases short and J 1 base short, with 14 bases between. Looked up from germline, CDR1 is SGDLS and CDR2 is YYNGEE. This CDR3 is 15 amino acids long. The CDR3 loop is CASSPRGGWNTEAFF. In DNA, the CDR3 is TGTGCCAGCAGCCCCCGGGGAGGGTGGAACACTGAAGCTTTCTTT.

The chain joins TRBV3-1 (or the pseudogene TRBV3-2) to TRBJ1-2, with TRBD1 matching 7 bases. The germline V gene encodes CDR1 LGHDT and CDR2 YNNKEL (reference sequence). V trimming: 4 bases; J trimming: 5 bases; junction bases outside the gene matches: 4. This CDR3 spans 13 amino acids. The CDR3 reads CASSPGTAYGYTF. The CDR3 DNA follows: TGTGCCAGCAGCCCAGGGACAGCATATGGCTACACCTTC.

A single count supports this clone. This chain links TRBV7-9 with TRBJ2-1; TRBD2 aligns across 14 bases. From germline, CDR1 is SEHNR and CDR2 FQNEAQ (reference sequence). V lost 0 bases, J lost 6 bases, and 1 base stayed unmatched. The CDR3 contains 16 residues. The CDR3 here is CASSLAGLAGANEQFF. CDR3 DNA: TGTGCCAGCAGCTTAGCGGGACTAGCGGGAGCCAATGAGCAGTTCTTC.